This T cell receptor beta chain was identified during a study of a mutant IDH1 vaccine in newly diagnosed glioma. Time point meaning: week 23, last vaccination. Every vaccination contained 300 ug of the mutant IDH1 20-mer peptide and was paired with topical imiquimod. Worth noting for this clone: Its antigen is currently unknown.

CDR1 and CDR2 (germline): SGHTA, FQGTGA. This CDR3 has 12 amino acids. V was trimmed by 4 bases and J by 4 bases, leaving 6 bases between them. Profiled with immunoSEQ multiplex PCR; TCRdb holds only in-frame clones, not every one. Of tens of thousands of clones in the sample, around 83% were seen once. The rearrangement links TRBV7-3 to TRBJ2-3; maybe TRBD2 (5 bases). Source: PBMCs, taken from a glioma patient whose treatment included an IDH1 peptide vaccine. The origin of this receptor is a woman aged 50 to 65 with glioma. CDR3 DNA sequence: TGTGCCAGCAGCTCGGGATCAGATACGCAGTATTTT. Its translation: CASSSGSDTQYF.